Following are 28 T cell receptor beta chains from one sample sequenced in a study of OX40 agonist ivuxolimab in advanced cancers. Repertoires were generated with immunoSEQ multiplex PCR, while TCRdb's copy carries only in-frame clones and drops some. The table records about 51,000 clones, 88% of them present only once. The starting material was CD4+ or CD8+ T cells sorted from blood, obtained in a trial of the OX40 agonist ivuxolimab. The receptor source for this set is an adult with an advanced solid tumor such as melanoma, head and neck, liver or kidney cancer.

The chain uses TRBV19 and TRBJ2-1; TRBD1 or TRBD2 may be the D gene (5 bases each). Germline V CDR1 and CDR2: LNHDA, SQIVND (reference sequence). This CDR3 has 14 amino acids. V lost 2 bases, J lost 7 bases, and 12 bases lay in between. The CDR3 reads CASSITWGWNEQFF. In nucleotides, the CDR3 is TGTGCCAGTAGTATAACGTGGGGGTGGAATGAGCAGTTCTTC.

This clone appeared a single time. The chain has TRBV7-9 and TRBJ2-7, with TRBD1 matching 7 bases. The CDR3 length is 15 residues. With 5 bases clipped from V and 3 bases from J, the junction kept 10 bases outside the gene matches. Germline V gene data show CDR1 as SEHNR and CDR2 as FQNEAQ (reference sequence). In nucleotides, the CDR3 is TGTGCCAGCAGCGGAGGACAGGAGGTCCTCTACGAGCAGTACTTC. Translated: CASSGGQEVLYEQYF.

The chain has TRBV7-8 and TRBJ2-1; TRBD2 agrees at 8 bases. Trimming removed 3 bases from V and 2 bases from J; junction bases left unmatched: 9. The length of the CDR3 is 17 residues. CDR1 SGHVS and CDR2 FQNEAQ come from the germline V gene. For the CDR3, the DNA is TGTGCCAGCAGCTTGTTAGGTACGGGAGGGACCTACAATGAGCAGTTCTTC. Its protein is CASSLLGTGGTYNEQFF.

This chain connects TRBV18 to TRBJ2-5; TRBD1 aligns across 7 bases. The CDR3 runs 13 residues. The junction had 4 bases not matched to a gene; V was cut back by 6 bases and J by 3 bases. Per germline, CDR1 KGHSH and CDR2 LQKENI. The CDR3 coding sequence is TGTGCCAGCTCTCCTGACAGGGAAGAGACCCAGTACTTC. It encodes CASSPDREETQYF.

The chain is built from TRBV6-5 and TRBJ2-4; D tentatively reads TRBD1 or TRBD2 (6 bases each). The CDR3 is 13 residues long. The germline gives CDR1 MNHEY, CDR2 SVGAGI. V dropped 0 bases and J dropped 10 bases, with 10 bases sitting between them. The CDR3 loop is CASSYSGGNIQYF. The CDR3 nucleotides are TGTGCCAGCAGTTACTCGGGGGGCAATATTCAGTACTTC.

V usage is TRBV11-3 and J usage is TRBJ2-5; 9 bases map to TRBD1. The CDR3 length is 17 residues. With 1 base clipped from V and 2 bases from J, the junction kept 8 bases outside the gene matches. Germline V gives CDR1 SGHNT, CDR2 YENEEA. Here the CDR3 reads CASSLAGTGNLQETQYF. The CDR3 DNA follows: TGTGCCAGCAGCTTAGCCGGGACAGGGAATCTACAAGAGACCCAGTACTTC. Full variable domain (missing parts from reference TRBV11-3 and TRBJ2-5): EAGVVQSPRYKIIEKKQPVAFWCNPISGHNTLYWYLQNLGQGPELLIRYENEEAVDDSQLPKDRFSAERLKGVDSTLKIQPAELGDSAVYLCASSLAGTGNLQETQYFGPGTRLLVL.

This clone rates as medium-sized. The CDR3 coding sequence is TGTGCCAGCAGTCCAGGGGGACCCAATGAGCAGTTCTTC. Its protein is CASSPGGPNEQFF. The chain uses TRBV7-8 and TRBJ2-1, with 7 bases matching TRBD1. Per the germline V gene, CDR1 is SGHVS and CDR2 is FQNEAQ. V trimming: 6 bases; J trimming: 6 bases; junction bases outside the gene matches: 5. This CDR3 has 13 amino acids.

The chain couples TRBV2 to TRBJ2-7; tentatively, D is TRBD1 or TRBD2 (5 bases each). CDR1 is SNHLY and CDR2 is FYNNEI in the germline V gene. Trimming took 5 bases from V and 3 from J, leaving 17 bases between them. The CDR3 sequence is 15 residues long. CDR3 sequence: CASSYLGTADYEQYF. Written as DNA, the CDR3 is TGTGCCAGCAGTTACCTTGGGACGGCCGACTACGAGCAGTACTTC.

The chain joins TRBV4-1 to TRBJ1-1; 7 bases are shared with TRBD1. V gave up 3 bases and J gave up 5 bases; unmatched junction bases: 9. Germline CDR1 and CDR2: MGHRA and YSYEKL. The CDR3 has 15 residues. CDR3 sequence reads: CASSQLHRGRTEAFF. The CDR3 DNA sequence: TGCGCCAGCAGCCAGCTCCACAGGGGTCGAACTGAAGCTTTCTTT.

V gene TRBV18 combines with J gene TRBJ2-2; 8 bases agree with TRBD1. CDR3 length: 15 residues. Germline V gene data show CDR1 as KGHSH and CDR2 as LQKENI. V was pared by 3 bases and J by 4 bases, with 4 bases of the junction left unmatched. CDR3 in amino acids: CASSPGTGLTGELFF. CDR3 DNA: TGTGCCAGCTCACCCGGGACAGGCCTCACCGGGGAGCTGTTTTTT.

The rearrangement uses TRBV9 and TRBJ1-3, with D perhaps matching TRBD1 (5 bases). This CDR3 has 15 amino acids. Germline V lookup: CDR1 SGDLS, CDR2 YYNGEE. Trimming removed 0 bases from V and 0 bases from J, with 7 bases in between. The CDR3 bases are TGTGCCAGCAGCGTAGTAGGGGACTCTGGAAACACCATATATTTT. Translated: CASSVVGDSGNTIYF.

This chain connects TRBV7-2 to TRBJ1-2; no reliable D call. Germline CDR1 reads SGHTA; CDR2 reads FQGNSA. V was pared by 5 bases and J by 5 bases, with 12 bases between. The CDR3 runs 13 residues. Here the CDR3 DNA reads TGTGCCAGCAGCGCGGGGAGGGAGTATGGCTACACCTTC. Translation: CASSAGREYGYTF.

The chain uses TRBV9 and TRBJ1-2; weak D call: TRBD1 (6 bases). The V gene's germline CDR1 is SGDLS and CDR2 YYNGEE. The CDR3 loop spans 13 amino acids. Trimming pared 0 bases from V and 4 bases from J, leaving 7 bases between. CDR3 residues: CASSVVRGYGYTF. The CDR3 DNA reads as TGTGCCAGCAGCGTAGTCAGGGGCTATGGCTACACCTTC.

The rearrangement joins TRBV6-6 to TRBJ2-7, with D possibly matching TRBD2 (7 bases). Germline loops: CDR1 MNHNY, CDR2 SVGAGI (reference sequence). The CDR3 covers 12 residues. Trimming removed 6 bases at V and 7 bases at J, with 13 bases between. CDR3 coding DNA: TGTGCCAGCAGGTTTAGGGGGGGGGAGCAGTACTTC. Its translation is CASRFRGGEQYF.

CDR3 region: CACQGARDQPQHF. The CDR3 nucleotides are TGTGCCTGCCAGGGGGCGAGAGATCAGCCCCAGCATTTT. This rearrangement joins TRBV28 to TRBJ1-5; 8 bases are shared with TRBD1. The CDR3 spans 13 residues. The V segment lost 11 bases and the J segment 5 bases; nucleotides outside the gene matches: 8. In germline, CDR1 is MDHEN, CDR2 SYDVKM.

The chain couples TRBV7-9 to TRBJ2-7; D is possibly TRBD2 (6 bases). Germline V gene lookup returns CDR1 SEHNR and CDR2 FQNEAQ (reference sequence). Deletions cut 0 bases from V and 3 bases from J, with 15 bases between. This CDR3 contains 16 residues. The CDR3 loop reads CASSLARRGKDYEQYF. The CDR3 coding sequence is TGTGCCAGCAGCTTAGCGAGGAGGGGAAAGGACTACGAGCAGTACTTC.

The gene calls are TRBV27 and TRBJ1-5, with TRBD1 identical over 7 bases. The V gene end was trimmed by 6 bases and the J gene end by 6 bases; junction bases not matched to a gene: 8. The CDR3 covers 14 residues. Germline V lookup: CDR1 MNHEY, CDR2 SMNVEV (reference sequence). CDR3 nucleotide sequence: TGTGCCAGCAGATCAGGGGGAATGGGTCAGCCCCAGCATTTT. Translation: CASRSGGMGQPQHF.

V and J are TRBV6-5 and TRBJ1-2; no firm D call. Germline V gives CDR1 MNHEY, CDR2 SVGAGI. The CDR3 is made up of 12 amino acids. V lost 5 bases, J lost 2 bases, and 6 bases lay in between. This CDR3 reads CASSTMNYGYTF. The CDR3, as DNA: TGTGCCAGCAGTACCATGAACTATGGCTACACCTTC.

The V and J genes are TRBV30 and TRBJ1-1; D remains ambiguous. The CDR3 loop spans 14 amino acids. Germline V gene sequence: CDR1 GTSNPN, CDR2 SVGIG (reference sequence). Trimming removed 5 bases at V and 3 bases at J, with 16 bases between. CDR3: CAWSDGSSYTEAFF. For the CDR3, the DNA is TGTGCCTGGTCGGACGGAAGCTCCTACACTGAAGCTTTCTTT.

The CDR3 loop is CASSLDGGPVYGYTF. CDR3 bases: TGTGCCAGCAGCTTAGATGGGGGCCCCGTCTATGGCTACACCTTC. The V call is TRBV7-9, the J call TRBJ1-2, with TRBD1 as a possible D gene (6 bases). With 1 base removed from V and 4 bases from J, the gap between germline ends came to 13 bases. The CDR3 has 15 residues. Germline V CDR1 and CDR2: SEHNR, FQNEAQ (reference sequence).

The chain recombines TRBV2 with TRBJ2-2; no firm D call. In germline, CDR1 is SNHLY, CDR2 FYNNEI. Trimming removed 9 bases at V and 5 bases at J, with 10 bases between. This CDR3 has 12 amino acids. CDR3 amino acids: CASETGTGELFF. The CDR3 DNA sequence: TGTGCCAGTGAGACTGGAACCGGGGAGCTGTTTTTT. Using reference TRBV2 and TRBJ2-2 for the parts outside the CDR3, the full variable domain is EPEVTQTPSHQVTQMGQEVILRCVPISNHLYFYWYRQILGQKVEFLVSFYNNEISEKSEIFDDQFSVERPDGSNFTLKIRSTKLEDSAMYFCASETGTGELFFGEGSRLTVL.

J is TRBJ2-7 and V is TRBV5-5, with D perhaps TRBD1 (6 bases). The CDR3 totals 14 residues. Germline V CDR1 and CDR2: SGHKS, YYEKEE (reference sequence). Trimming shortened V by 2 bases and J by 4 bases, and 13 bases separated the two germline ends. CDR3 protein: CASSLQGPAYEQYF. As DNA, the CDR3 is TGTGCCAGCAGCTTACAGGGCCCCGCGTACGAGCAGTACTTC. Looking up the rest from reference TRBV5-5 and TRBJ2-7 gives the full variable domain: DAGVTQSPTHLIKTRGQQVTLRCSPISGHKSVSWYQQVLGQGPQFIFQYYEKEERGRGNFPDRFSARQFPNYSSELNVNALLLGDSALYLCASSLQGPAYEQYFGPGTRLTVT.

The chain joins TRBV2 to TRBJ2-1; 10 nucleotides match TRBD1. Trimming at V came to 8 bases and at J to 7 bases, leaving 14 bases not matched to a gene. Germline CDR1 and CDR2: SNHLY and FYNNEI. The CDR3 spans 16 residues. The CDR3 DNA is TGTGCCAGCGGTCCGTCCGGGACAGGGGCTTCGAATGAGCAGTTCTTC. Encoded protein: CASGPSGTGASNEQFF.

On this clone: An end of the junction differs from the germline gene, which may be a read error. V is TRBV7-7 and J is TRBJ2-5; a weak D match, TRBD2 (6 bases). Germline V gene sequence: CDR1 SSHAT, CDR2 FNYEAQ (reference sequence). The length of the CDR3 is 14 residues. CDR3 in amino acids: CASSPRRVGETQYF. Here the CDR3 DNA reads TGTGCTAGCAGCCCCAGGAGGGTCGGAGAGACCCAGTACTTC.

The CDR3 region has the DNA TGTGCCAGCGGTTCACTGGGGCCGGGAGCTTTCTTT. Its translation: CASGSLGPGAFF. The chain joins TRBV6-5 to TRBJ1-1; the D gene is possibly TRBD1 (5 bases). Trimming removed 8 bases from V and 10 bases from J, with 17 bases in between. CDR1 is MNHEY, CDR2 SVGAGI, per germline. The CDR3 has 12 amino acids.

V gene TRBV9 combines with J gene TRBJ1-3, with D unclear. The CDR3 loop spans 14 amino acids. Germline CDR1 and CDR2: SGDLS and YYNGEE. V was cut by 0 bases and J by 4 bases, with 8 bases left in between. This CDR3 reads CASSVDFPGNTIYF. For the CDR3, the DNA is TGTGCCAGCAGCGTAGATTTCCCCGGAAACACCATATATTTT.

This chain connects TRBV6-6 to TRBJ2-3; TRBD2 matches 11 bases. The CDR3 runs to 16 residues. Germline trimming cut 2 bases from V and 6 bases from J; bases unmatched to any gene: 7. Per germline, CDR1 MNHNY and CDR2 SVGAGI (reference sequence). The CDR3: CASSYGSGGAGDTQYF. The CDR3 DNA reads TGTGCCAGCAGTTACGGTAGCGGGGGGGCCGGGGATACGCAGTATTTT.

This chain uses TRBV5-1 with TRBJ1-1; D ambiguous. CDR3 length equals 13 residues. Germline V gene data show CDR1 as SGHRS and CDR2 as YFSETQ. Trimming stripped 7 bases from V and 5 bases from J, with 15 bases between. The CDR3 DNA is TGCGCCAGCCGCACGAAACAGAATACTGAAGCTTTCTTT. Protein: CASRTKQNTEAFF.